These 16 T cell receptor beta chains share one sample of origin, sequenced in a study of T-cell memory formation after mild COVID-19. TCRdb used MiXCR to reprocess the 5' RACE reads, holding one entry per CDR3 protein. This table has roughly 450,000 distinct CDR3 sequences, roughly 17% appearing once. The sequenced sample consisted of PBMCs or a T cell subset sorted from them (not recorded which). These receptors all come from a young man who had mild COVID-19 (a few samples of this study predate the infection). Cell type and time point are not known.

This clonotype was found once. This could be a read error, since a much larger clone is one nucleotide away. The rearrangement links TRBV7-2 to TRBJ2-5; no definite D call. Germline V lookup: CDR1 SGHTA, CDR2 FQGNSA. The CDR3 runs 12 residues. CDR3 in DNA: TGTGCCATCAGCTTCGCCCGAGAGACCCAGTACTTC. Its protein is CAISFARETQYF. The full variable domain, completed using reference TRBV7-2 and TRBJ2-5, is GAGVSQSPSNKVTEKGKDVELRCDPISGHTALYWYRQSLGQGLEFLIYFQGNSAPDKSGLPSDRFSAERTGGSVSTLTIQRTQQEDSAVYLCAISFARETQYFGPGTRLLVL.

The rearrangement uses TRBV3-1 and TRBJ1-3; TRBD1 agrees at 7 bases. CDR1 is LGHDT and CDR2 is YNNKEL in the germline V gene (reference sequence). The CDR3 covers 14 residues. The V and J ends lost 4 bases and 9 bases, in that order; junction bases with no gene match: 9. The CDR3 is CASSPVRGPGTIYF. The CDR3 region has the DNA TGTGCCAGCAGCCCCGTTAGGGGGCCAGGCACCATATATTTT.

The chain joins TRBV18 to TRBJ2-5; 11 bases map to TRBD1. V gave up 2 bases and J gave up 4 bases; unmatched junction bases: 6. The CDR3 is 16 residues long. CDR1 and CDR2 from the germline V gene are KGHSH and LQKENI. The CDR3 DNA is TGTGCCAGCTCACCAAGGACAGGGGGCGCGTCAGAGACCCAGTACTTC. Translation gives CASSPRTGGASETQYF.

The table lists this clonotype with a few counts. The V and J genes are TRBV7-3 and TRBJ2-1, with no clear D. Germline assignment: CDR1 SGHTA and CDR2 FQGTGA. The V gene lost 4 bases and the J gene lost 8 bases, with 18 bases spanning the gap. CDR3 length equals 15 residues. CDR3 coding DNA: TGTGCCAGCAGCTCCCGAGGATCCTGGATGGATGAGCAGTTCTTC. Translated: CASSSRGSWMDEQFF.

The chain employs TRBV25-1 and TRBJ1-1; TRBD1 might be the D (5 bases). The length of the CDR3 is 14 residues. Germline V gene sequence: CDR1 MGHDK, CDR2 SYGVNS. V gave up 8 bases and J gave up 5 bases, with 18 bases separating them. CDR3 residues: CASLPQVGGTEAFF. In DNA, the CDR3 is TGTGCCAGCCTCCCTCAGGTGGGGGGAACTGAAGCTTTCTTT.

The rearrangement links TRBV6-2 or TRBV6-3 to TRBJ1-2, with D unresolved. V was trimmed by 6 bases and J by 3 bases, leaving 14 bases between them. Germline-derived CDR1 and CDR2 are MNHEY and SVGEGT. The CDR3 is 14 amino acids. The CDR3 sequence: CASRDPGRDYGYTF. The DNA for the CDR3 is TGTGCCAGCAGGGACCCGGGTCGCGACTATGGCTACACCTTC.

The table lists this clonotype with a few counts. The CDR3 DNA reads as TGCAGTGCTAGAGATCTATCTAATGAAAAACTGTTTTTT. Protein: CSARDLSNEKLFF. V and J are TRBV20-1 and TRBJ1-4; no clear D. The germline V and J ends were trimmed by 0 bases and 3 bases, with 5 bases remaining between them. The length of the CDR3 is 13 residues. From germline, CDR1 is DFQATT and CDR2 SNEGSKA (reference sequence).

The chain has TRBV9 and TRBJ2-1; either TRBD1 or TRBD2 may supply D (6 bases each). Germline loops: CDR1 SGDLS, CDR2 YYNGEE. V dropped 4 bases and J dropped 6 bases, with 14 bases sitting between them. The CDR3 spans 14 residues. The CDR3 nucleotides are TGTGCCAGCAGCCCTGGGGGGACAACCAATGAGCAGTTCTTC. It yields the protein CASSPGGTTNEQFF.

This clonotype was counted a few times. The chain uses TRBV11-2 and TRBJ2-1; 10 bases fit TRBD2. Trimming removed 7 bases from V and 9 bases from J; junction bases left unmatched: 6. The CDR3 spans 13 residues. Germline V CDR1 and CDR2: SGHAT, FQNNGV. The CDR3 here is CASTIAGGLEQFF. The CDR3 coding sequence is TGTGCCAGCACCATAGCGGGGGGCCTTGAGCAGTTCTTC.

Comments on this clonotype: A junction boundary mismatches the germline segment, possibly from a read error. The V gene is TRBV29-1, the J gene TRBJ1-1; TRBD1 matches 7 bases. There are 14 residues in the CDR3. CDR1 and CDR2 from the germline V gene are SQVTM and ANQGSEA. CDR3 bases: TGCAGCGTAGCCCGGGACAGCATGTACACTGAATCTTTCTTT. Its translation is CSVARDSMYTESFF. The variable domain in full, completed from reference TRBV29-1 and TRBJ1-1, reads SAVISQKPSRDICQRGTSLTIQCQVDSQVTMMFWYRQQPGQSLTLIATANQGSEATYESGFVIDKFPISRPNLTFSTLTVSNMSPEDSSIYLCSVARDSMYTESFFGQGTRLTVV.

The V and J genes are TRBV6-5 and TRBJ2-5, with a weak D call TRBD2 (5 bases). The CDR3 spans 14 residues. The germline V gene encodes CDR1 MNHEY and CDR2 SVGAGI. V dropped 2 bases and J dropped 4 bases, with 11 bases sitting between them. The CDR3 DNA sequence: TGTGCCAGCAGTTACAACGGGATGAGAGAGACCCAGTACTTC. Amino acid sequence: CASSYNGMRETQYF.

The chain combines TRBV5-1 with TRBJ2-1, with 9 bases aligning to TRBD2. CDR1 is SGHRS, CDR2 YFSETQ, per germline. After removal of 5 bases from V and 8 bases from J, the junction contained 8 bases not matched to a gene. There are 14 residues in the CDR3. CDR3 nucleotide sequence: TGCGCCAGCAGATCCGGGACTAGCCTCTATGAGCAGTTCTTC. Residues: CASRSGTSLYEQFF.

The chain recombines TRBV6-1 with TRBJ1-2, with D perhaps TRBD1 (6 bases). CDR3 length equals 16 residues. The ends were cut back, 7 bases at V and 4 bases at J, with 22 bases in the middle. From germline, CDR1 is MNHNS and CDR2 SASEGT. The DNA of the CDR3 is TGTGCCAGCACCGACTCCGGGGGCGACCGGAGCTATGGCTACACCTTC. Its protein product is CASTDSGGDRSYGYTF.

There are a few counts of this clonotype. The V call is TRBV4-2, the J call TRBJ2-7, with 7 bases identical to TRBD1. This CDR3 comprises 14 residues. The V gene's germline CDR1 is LGHNA and CDR2 YNFKEQ. The ends lost 0 bases at V and 6 bases at J; junction bases unmatched: 5. The CDR3 here is CASSQDWQGVEQYF. The CDR3 DNA sequence: TGTGCCAGCAGCCAAGATTGGCAGGGGGTCGAGCAGTACTTC.

J is TRBJ2-5 and V is TRBV6-6; perhaps D is TRBD1 or TRBD2 (6 bases each). Germline V gene sequence: CDR1 MNHNY, CDR2 SVGAGI (reference sequence). V lost 6 bases, J lost 3 bases, and 17 bases lay in between. The CDR3 length is 15 residues. CDR3 coding DNA: TGTGCCAGCAGCCCCGGGGGCGGGGCGGAAGAGACCCAGTACTTC. Its protein is CASSPGGGAEETQYF.

The rearrangement links TRBV7-8 to TRBJ2-1, with 8 bases matching TRBD2. Germline CDR1 is SGHVS and CDR2 is FQNEAQ. CDR3 length: 17 residues. V was clipped by 4 bases and J by 9 bases; unmatched bases: 17. DNA of the CDR3: TGTGCCAGCAGCTCCCGTAGCGGGGTCCCACAAAGGAGTGAGCAGTTCTTC. Encoded protein: CASSSRSGVPQRSEQFF.